This T cell receptor (beta chain) appears in the sequencing data of a study of blood T cell repertoires in COVID-19. About the research overall: Whether acute or convalescent, the COVID-19 samples came from the United States, Italy and Spain.

This study enrolled people aged 18 to 89 from approximately 24 US geographic areas. TCRdb keeps only in-frame clones here, not all; method: immunoSEQ multiplex PCR. The table records 95,000 to 150,000 clones, around 84% of them present only once. Material: PBMCs or T cells enriched from blood (not recorded which). This receptor was obtained from a woman under 40 who had recovered from COVID-19.

CDR3 nucleotide sequence: TGTGCCAGCAGTTTAGCCAGGAACACTGAAGCTTTCTTT. It yields the protein CASSLARNTEAFF. The chain couples TRBV12-3 or TRBV12-4 to TRBJ1-1; D uncertain. The ends were cut back, 0 bases at V and 1 base at J, with 3 bases in the middle. This CDR3 is built from 13 residues.